The rows below give T cell receptor beta chains drawn from one sample of a study of identical twins. TCRdb re-called the 5' RACE reads with MiXCR, one entry per CDR3 protein. The sample has around 1.7 million distinct CDR3 sequences; under 35% are singletons. The sequencing input was cord blood. The source of these receptors is a newborn girl in good health. The CDR3 runs from the conserved cysteine through the conserved F or W. The D gene is left open where the match is weak. Some rows have no size entry. The others give once, few or many, or a class for an expanded clone.

CASSYSRGQSYEQYF TGTGCCAGCAGTTACTCGAGGGGACAGTCCTACGAGCAGTACTTC TRBD1 . TRBJ2-7 TRBV6-2/TRBV6-3
CASSLSGAKNSPLHF TGTGCCAGCAGTTTAAGTGGGGCGAAGAATTCACCCCTCCACTTT . few TRBJ1-6 TRBV28
CASSQVGARYGYTF TGTGCCAGCAGCCAAGTAGGAGCCCGCTATGGCTACACCTTC . few TRBJ1-2 TRBV3-1
CASVASGPSTDTQYF TGTGCCAGCGTTGCCAGCGGCCCTAGCACAGATACGCAGTATTTT . few TRBJ2-3 TRBV21-1
CASSYTGTGNTEAFF TGTGCCAGCAGTTACACCGGGACAGGGAACACTGAAGCTTTCTTT TRBD1 . TRBJ1-1 TRBV12-3/TRBV12-4
CASSQAGGGSYGYTF TGTGCCAGCAGCCAAGCGGGTGGGGGCTCCTATGGCTACACCTTC . . TRBJ1-2 TRBV3-1
CASSLYNRGQETQYF TGTGCCAGCAGTTTATACAACAGGGGGCAAGAGACCCAGTACTTC TRBD1 many TRBJ2-5 TRBV27
CASSFGSGFYNEQFF TGTGCCAGCAGCTTTGGTAGCGGGTTCTACAATGAGCAGTTCTTC TRBD2 few TRBJ2-1 TRBV7-2
CAISENTGGWDIQYF TGTGCCATCAGTGAGAATACAGGGGGCTGGGACATTCAGTACTTC TRBD1 few TRBJ2-4 TRBV10-3
CSVSRDREGDGYTF TGCAGCGTCTCCCGGGACAGGGAGGGGGATGGCTACACCTTC TRBD1 . TRBJ1-2 TRBV29-1
CSAFPGQGNTGELFF TGCAGTGCTTTCCCGGGACAGGGGAACACCGGGGAGCTGTTTTTT TRBD1 . TRBJ2-2 TRBV20-1
CSVVGHEQYF TGCAGCGTTGTAGGGCACGAGCAGTACTTC . . TRBJ2-7 TRBV29-1
CASRWTASYEQYF TGTGCCAGCAGGTGGACAGCATCCTACGAGCAGTACTTC . few TRBJ2-7 TRBV2
CASSLVAQGRYEQYF TGCGCCAGCAGCTTGGTCGCGCAGGGTCGATACGAGCAGTACTTC . . TRBJ2-7 TRBV5-1
CASSIAGALSYEQYF TGTGCCAGCAGTATCGCGGGAGCTCTCTCCTACGAGCAGTACTTC TRBD2 few TRBJ2-7 TRBV27
CSASQGALGATNEKLFF TGCAGTGCTAGCCAGGGGGCCTTGGGAGCAACTAATGAAAAACTGTTTTTT TRBD1 few TRBJ1-4 TRBV20-1
CASSFSGSTYNEQFF TGTGCCAGCAGCTTTAGCGGGAGTACTTACAATGAGCAGTTCTTC TRBD2 few TRBJ2-1 TRBV7-2
CASSPKDRGHNSPLHF TGTGCCAGCAGCCCGAAGGACAGGGGGCATAATTCACCCCTCCACTTT TRBD1 . TRBJ1-6 TRBV7-9
CASSQVLALNEQFF TGCGCCAGCAGCCAAGTTCTGGCGCTGAATGAGCAGTTCTTC . . TRBJ2-1 TRBV4-1
CASSQGLDEQYF TGTGCCAGCAGCCAAGGACTAGACGAGCAGTACTTC . . TRBJ2-7 TRBV4-2
CASSLGFRRKETQYF TGTGCCAGCAGCTTGGGATTTAGGAGGAAAGAGACCCAGTACTTC . . TRBJ2-5 TRBV5-6
CATSDYRGGLSGANVLTF TGTGCCACCAGTGATTACCGGGGGGGACTCTCTGGGGCCAACGTCCTGACTTTC TRBD2 few TRBJ2-6 TRBV24-1
CASSQDLPGLVPHEQYF TGTGCCAGCAGCCAAGATTTGCCGGGACTAGTCCCTCATGAGCAGTACTTC TRBD2 . TRBJ2-5 TRBV4-2
CSVPSSRLLAGGNNEQFF TGCAGCGTCCCCTCATCACGACTACTAGCGGGGGGAAACAATGAGCAGTTCTTC TRBD2 many TRBJ2-1 TRBV29-1
CASSTGNSYNEQFF TGTGCCAGTAGTACCGGGAACTCCTACAATGAGCAGTTCTTC . few TRBJ2-1 TRBV19
CSAREGTSPNEQFF TGCAGTGCTAGAGAAGGGACTAGCCCCAATGAGCAGTTCTTC TRBD2 . TRBJ2-1 TRBV20-1
CASSQDHRGELFF TGTGCCAGCAGCCAAGATCATCGCGGGGAGCTGTTTTTT . few TRBJ2-2 TRBV14
CSAPRLAGGDVTQYF TGCAGTGCCCCAAGACTAGCGGGAGGAGATGTGACCCAGTACTTC TRBD2 . TRBJ2-5 TRBV20-1
CASSFPWTGNEQFF TGTGCCAGCAGCTTCCCATGGACCGGCAATGAGCAGTTCTTC . . TRBJ2-1 TRBV7-9
CASSESPGPSGETQYF TGTGCCAGCAGTGAAAGCCCGGGACCATCAGGGGAGACCCAGTACTTC . . TRBJ2-5 TRBV2
CASTPKGAGCTGELFF TGTGCCAGCACCCCAAAGGGTGCGGGGTGCACCGGGGAGCTGTTTTTT . . TRBJ2-2 TRBV21-1
CASSPSYSSAVLNTEAFF TGTGCCAGCAGTCCCTCCTACAGTAGTGCGGTGCTTAACACTGAAGCTTTCTTT . . TRBJ1-1 TRBV27
CASGYSKNTEAFF TGTGCCAGCGGTTACAGCAAGAACACTGAAGCTTTCTTT . . TRBJ1-1 TRBV25-1
CSVVYGTLAKNIQYF TGCAGCGTTGTTTACGGAACACTAGCCAAAAACATTCAGTACTTC . few TRBJ2-4 TRBV29-1
CASSYSMGVEQYF TGTGCCAGCAGTTACTCGATGGGGGTCGAGCAGTACTTC . . TRBJ2-7 TRBV6-2/TRBV6-3
CASSLRSGRVYNEQFF TGTGCCAGCAGCCTACGGAGCGGGAGGGTATACAATGAGCAGTTCTTC TRBD2 . TRBJ2-1 TRBV13
CSASGDRGLDTQYF TGCAGTGCTTCCGGGGACAGGGGCCTTGATACGCAGTATTTT TRBD1 once TRBJ2-3 TRBV20-1
CSVGTSGHEQFF TGCAGCGTGGGGACTAGCGGCCATGAGCAGTTCTTC TRBD2 . TRBJ2-1 TRBV29-1
CACSSPLSSYNEQYF TGTGCCTGCAGTTCTCCTCTGAGCTCCTACAATGAGCAGTACTTC . few TRBJ2-5 TRBV12-3/TRBV12-4
CASSLRAGTHEQYF TGTGCCAGCAGTCTCCGGGCAGGGACCCACGAGCAGTACTTC . . TRBJ2-7 TRBV2
CASSFPAGDNEQYF TGTGCCAGCAGTTTTCCAGCGGGGGACAATGAGCAGTACTTC TRBD2 . TRBJ2-7 TRBV12-3/TRBV12-4
CASSVGGVRQETQFF TGTGCCAGCAGCGTAGGGGGCGTTAGACAAGAGACCCAGTTCTTC . . TRBJ2-1 TRBV9
CASRETGAGGEQFF TGTGCCAGCAGAGAAACCGGGGCCGGAGGTGAGCAGTTCTTC . few TRBJ2-1 TRBV6-5
CASSWGNIQYF TGTGCCAGCAGTTGGGGGAACATTCAGTACTTC . many TRBJ2-4 TRBV27
CASSETGDLNEQFF TGCGCCAGCAGCGAGACGGGGGACCTCAATGAGCAGTTCTTC . . TRBJ2-1 TRBV5-1
CASSLASGRMTDTQYF TGTGCCAGCAGCTTAGCTAGCGGGAGGATGACAGATACGCAGTATTTT TRBD2 few TRBJ2-3 TRBV11-2
CATSDAGTGSPYEQYF TGTGCCACCAGTGACGCCGGGACAGGCTCTCCCTACGAGCAGTACTTC TRBD1 . TRBJ2-7 TRBV24-1
CASSWEAGGYEQYF TGTGCCAGCAGTTGGGAAGCGGGGGGTTACGAGCAGTACTTC TRBD2 many TRBJ2-7 TRBV12-3/TRBV12-4
CASSQEARAGFTYNEQFF TGCGCCAGCAGCCAAGAGGCTCGAGCGGGTTTTACCTACAATGAGCAGTTCTTC . few TRBJ2-1 TRBV4-1
CASSLAGVFEQYF TGTGCCAGCAGTTTAGCGGGAGTCTTCGAGCAGTACTTC TRBD2 many TRBJ2-7 TRBV28